Below, 10 T cell receptor beta chains from the same sample are listed, as sequenced in a study of OX40 agonist ivuxolimab in advanced cancers. Repertoires were generated with immunoSEQ multiplex PCR, while TCRdb's copy carries only in-frame clones and drops some. The sample holds about 55,000 clones, 80% to 90% seen once. The material was CD4+ or CD8+ T cells sorted from blood, obtained in a trial of the OX40 agonist ivuxolimab. These receptors were obtained from an adult with an advanced solid tumor such as melanoma, head and neck, liver or kidney cancer.

The rearrangement links TRBV7-9 to TRBJ2-1, with D unresolved. The V end lost 2 bases, the J end lost 5 bases, and 10 bases lay between the germline ends. Germline CDR1 and CDR2: SEHNR and FQNEAQ (reference sequence). The CDR3 covers 14 residues. This CDR3 is CASSLRWAHNEQFF. The DNA of the CDR3 is TGTGCCAGCAGCTTACGGTGGGCCCACAATGAGCAGTTCTTC. The variable domain in full, with the rest retrieved from reference TRBV7-9 and TRBJ2-1, is DTGVSQNPRHKITKRGQNVTFRCDPISEHNRLYWYRQTLGQGPEFLTYFQNEAQLEKSRLLSDRFSAERPKGSFSTLEIQRTEQGDSAMYLCASSLRWAHNEQFFGPGTRLTVL.

This clone occurred once. The V gene is TRBV19, the J gene TRBJ2-7; D not resolved. V lost 5 bases and J 2 bases, leaving 22 bases between the germline ends. CDR3 size: 17 residues. Germline values: CDR1 LNHDA, CDR2 SQIVND (reference sequence). The CDR3 spells CASSAFLRAEKPYEQYF. As DNA, the CDR3 is TGTGCCAGTAGTGCGTTTCTCCGGGCCGAAAAGCCCTACGAGCAGTACTTC.

The chain uses TRBV28 and TRBJ1-5; possible D gene TRBD1, 6 bases. The CDR3 consists of 16 residues. V was clipped by 5 bases and J by 2 bases, with 16 bases between them. Per the germline V gene, CDR1 is MDHEN and CDR2 is SYDVKM. The DNA of the CDR3 is TGTGCCAGCAGTCCCCTGGACAGTTTGGGCAATCAGCCCCAGCATTTT. Amino acid sequence: CASSPLDSLGNQPQHF.

The gene calls are TRBV5-6 and TRBJ2-7, with D possibly matching TRBD2 (6 bases). V shed 7 bases and J shed 3 bases, with 8 bases lying between them. The CDR3 runs to 11 residues. Germline-derived CDR1 and CDR2 are SGHDT and YYEEEE. Here the CDR3 reads CASGEDYEQYF. The CDR3 region has the DNA TGTGCCAGCGGGGAGGACTACGAGCAGTACTTC.

This chain uses TRBV6-5 with TRBJ1-5; D may be TRBD1 (5 bases). The CDR3 spans 14 residues. Germline values: CDR1 MNHEY, CDR2 SVGAGI. The ends were cut back, 0 bases at V and 7 bases at J, with 10 bases in the middle. The DNA for the CDR3 is TGTGCCAGCAGTTACTCGGGGAAGGGGCAGCCCCAGCATTTT. Translating gives CASSYSGKGQPQHF.

This sequence joins TRBV4-1 and TRBJ1-4, with a weak D call TRBD1 (5 bases). The ends were cut back, 4 bases at V and 8 bases at J, with 14 bases in the middle. CDR3 length equals 14 residues. Germline CDR1 reads MGHRA; CDR2 reads YSYEKL. The CDR3 spells CASSPGPSDEKLFF. CDR3 bases: TGCGCCAGCAGCCCGGGACCCTCCGACGAAAAACTGTTTTTT.

V and J are TRBV2 and TRBJ1-2; 9 bases are a match to TRBD1. The CDR3 consists of 13 residues. Unmatched junction bases numbered 3, after V lost 4 bases and J lost 6 bases. Looked up from germline, CDR1 is SNHLY and CDR2 is FYNNEI. In DNA, the CDR3 is TGTGCCAGCAGTGGACAGGGGGATCATGGCTACACCTTC. It codes for CASSGQGDHGYTF.

This clone came up many times. The chain joins TRBV6-5 to TRBJ1-4; a possible D gene is TRBD1 (6 bases). The V and J ends lost 8 bases and 7 bases respectively, with 17 bases between them. CDR1 and CDR2 from the germline V gene are MNHEY and SVGAGI. This CDR3 has 14 residues. The chain's CDR3 is CASSRTVSGEKLFF. The CDR3 nucleotides are TGTGCCAGCTCCCGGACAGTTAGTGGTGAAAAACTGTTTTTT.

The CDR3 DNA follows: TGTGCCAGCAGCCCAACCGGGGGTACTGAAGCTTTCTTT. Its protein product is CASSPTGGTEAFF. V is TRBV9 and J is TRBJ1-1; possible D gene TRBD1, 5 bases. V lost 4 bases, J lost 5 bases, and 12 bases lay in between. Germline values: CDR1 SGDLS, CDR2 YYNGEE. The CDR3 is 13 amino acids.

The CDR3 reads CATRRGNEQFF. DNA for the CDR3: TGTGCCACCCGAAGGGGGAATGAGCAGTTCTTC. J is TRBJ2-1 and V is TRBV7-9; D might be TRBD1 (6 bases). V was clipped by 10 bases and J by 7 bases, with 11 bases between them. This CDR3 comprises 11 residues. In germline, CDR1 is SEHNR, CDR2 FQNEAQ (reference sequence).